The 15 T cell receptor beta chains in this list originate from one sample, sequenced in a study of T cell changes during pregnancy in multiple sclerosis. Using immunoSEQ multiplex PCR, the repertoire was profiled, and TCRdb retains in-frame clones only, with some absent. Among about 83,000 clones listed, more than 90% were seen once. The sequenced sample was peripheral blood, obtained in the second trimester of pregnancy. The receptors were gathered from a female donor with multiple sclerosis, enrolled in a pregnancy study.

The rearrangement joins TRBV19 to TRBJ2-1; TRBD1 might be the D (5 bases). The CDR3 covers 13 residues. V lost 1 base and J 7 bases, leaving 8 bases between the germline ends. Germline CDR1 reads LNHDA; CDR2 reads SQIVND (reference sequence). The CDR3 DNA reads as TGTGCCAGTAGTATAGGACAGTTAAATGAGCAGTTCTTC. Protein product: CASSIGQLNEQFF.

V usage is TRBV5-6 and J usage is TRBJ1-1, with a possible D match to TRBD1 (5 bases). Trimming took off 4 bases at V and 4 bases at J, with 20 bases between the two ends. This CDR3 has 16 residues. CDR1 and CDR2 from the germline V gene are SGHDT and YYEEEE. This CDR3 is CASSPGRERGGTEAFF. The CDR3 DNA is TGTGCCAGCAGCCCAGGAAGGGAACGGGGGGGCACTGAAGCTTTCTTT.

This chain connects TRBV5-4 to TRBJ1-1, with a tentative D call TRBD1 (5 bases). The CDR3 has 16 amino acids. The germline V gene has CDR1 SGHNT and CDR2 YYREEE (reference sequence). V was cut by 0 bases and J by 0 bases, with 12 bases left in between. The CDR3 DNA sequence: TGTGCCAGCAGCTTGGTTGGGGGGATAATGAACACTGAAGCTTTCTTT. Translated, it gives CASSLVGGIMNTEAFF.

This rearrangement joins TRBV5-1 to TRBJ1-1, with D unresolved. Germline CDR1 SGHRS, CDR2 YFSETQ. This CDR3 contains 13 residues. V was clipped by 5 bases and J by 0 bases, with 8 bases between them. The CDR3 reads CASSNNLNTEAFF. In nucleotides, the CDR3 is TGCGCCAGCAGTAACAATCTGAACACTGAAGCTTTCTTT.

This rearrangement joins TRBV7-2 to TRBJ2-7; D ambiguous. V gave up 2 bases and J gave up 1 base, with 9 bases separating them. The CDR3 has 14 residues. In germline, CDR1 is SGHTA, CDR2 FQGNSA. CDR3 in amino acids: CASSLTPRSYEQYF. CDR3 DNA: TGTGCCAGCAGCTTAACCCCGAGGTCCTACGAGCAGTACTTC.

The chain is built from TRBV7-3 and TRBJ1-2; D might be TRBD1 (5 bases). This CDR3 spans 16 amino acids. In germline, CDR1 is SGHTA, CDR2 FQGTGA. Deletions cut 5 bases from V and 3 bases from J, with 19 bases between. CDR3 protein: CASSQGVGARDYGYTF. CDR3 bases: TGTGCCAGCAGCCAAGGGGTTGGCGCCAGGGACTATGGCTACACCTTC.

The V and J genes are TRBV9 and TRBJ2-5, with 8 bases identical to TRBD2. CDR1 is SGDLS, CDR2 YYNGEE, per germline. J lost 4 bases, V lost 3 bases, and 8 bases had no gene match. This CDR3 region has 15 residues. CDR3 sequence (DNA): TGTGCCAGCAGCGGCTTAGCGGGATTGGGAGAGACCCAGTACTTC. It specifies CASSGLAGLGETQYF.

The chain joins TRBV7-8 to TRBJ2-2; unclear D gene. This CDR3 spans 13 amino acids. V lost 5 bases and J 7 bases, leaving 11 bases between the germline ends. The germline CDR1 and CDR2 sequences are SGHVS and FQNEAQ. The CDR3 nucleotides are TGTGCCAGCAGCCCTGCGATCGTCGGGGAGCTGTTTTTT. It yields the protein CASSPAIVGELFF. Looking up the rest from reference TRBV7-8 and TRBJ2-2 gives the full variable domain: GAGVSQSPRYKVAKRGQDVALRCDPISGHVSLFWYQQALGQGPEFLTYFQNEAQLDKSGLPSDRFFAERPEGSVSTLKIQRTQQEDSAVYLCASSPAIVGELFFGEGSRLTVL.

The V and J genes are TRBV7-9 and TRBJ2-5; 7 bases line up with TRBD2. Trimming removed 4 bases from V and 3 bases from J; junction bases left unmatched: 2. Germline CDR1 and CDR2: SEHNR and FQNEAQ (reference sequence). The CDR3 is 13 residues long. As DNA, the CDR3 is TGTGCCAGCAGCTCGGCGGGGGAAGAGACCCAGTACTTC. Translating it yields CASSSAGEETQYF. Complete variable domain (other parts from reference TRBV7-9 and TRBJ2-5): DTGVSQNPRHKITKRGQNVTFRCDPISEHNRLYWYRQTLGQGPEFLTYFQNEAQLEKSRLLSDRFSAERPKGSFSTLEIQRTEQGDSAMYLCASSSAGEETQYFGPGTRLLVL.

V is TRBV5-1 and J is TRBJ2-1; 12 bases line up with TRBD2. Germline assignment: CDR1 SGHRS and CDR2 YFSETQ. The length of the CDR3 is 17 residues. V lost 2 bases and J lost 1; bases outside the gene matches: 4. The CDR3, as DNA: TGCGCCAGCAGCTTACCTAGCGGGAGGGAGTCCTACAATGAGCAGTTCTTC. It codes for CASSLPSGRESYNEQFF.

This clone came up once. The chain is built from TRBV18 and TRBJ1-1; D remains ambiguous. This CDR3 is 13 amino acids long. Germline V CDR1 and CDR2: KGHSH, LQKENI. Trimming pared 0 bases from V and 0 bases from J, leaving 2 bases between. The CDR3 here is CASSPPVNTEAFF. The DNA of the CDR3 is TGTGCCAGCTCACCACCCGTGAACACTGAAGCTTTCTTT.

This chain connects TRBV10-3 to TRBJ1-2; 7 nucleotides line up with TRBD1. CDR3 length: 14 residues. Germline CDR1 is ENHRY and CDR2 is SYGVKD. V lost 4 bases and J lost 6; bases outside the gene matches: 8. CDR3 in DNA: TGTGCCATCAGTGTTGACAGGGCGGAAAATGGCTACACCTTC. It specifies CAISVDRAENGYTF.

The chain employs TRBV21-1 and TRBJ2-1; the table gives TRBD1 as D, unverified against the DNA. TRBV21-1 is classified as a pseudogene. This CDR3 comprises 21 residues. The DNA for the CDR3 is TGTGCCAGCAGCAAAGGAAGTCAGGGGACAGGGATATTGTGGTCCTACAATGAGCAGTTCTTC. It translates to CASSKGSQGTGILWSYNEQFF.

The J gene is TRBJ1-2, the V gene TRBV11-2; possibly TRBD1 for D (5 bases). Trimming pared 3 bases from V and 0 bases from J, leaving 17 bases between. This CDR3 is 17 amino acids long. Germline V CDR1 and CDR2: SGHAT, FQNNGV. CDR3 nucleotide sequence: TGTGCCAGCAGCTTCATCGGGGGGTATACCACTAACTATGGCTACACCTTC. This gives the protein CASSFIGGYTTNYGYTF. The full variable domain, in which reference TRBV11-2 and TRBJ1-2 provide the parts outside the CDR3, is EAGVAQSPRYKIIEKRQSVAFWCNPISGHATLYWYQQILGQGPKLLIQFQNNGVVDDSQLPKDRFSAERLKGVDSTLKIQPAKLEDSAVYLCASSFIGGYTTNYGYTFGSGTRLTVV.

V gene TRBV27 combines with J gene TRBJ1-5, with D hard to call. Between the trimmed V and J ends, which lost 4 bases and 0 bases, there was a span of 4 bases. Per germline, CDR1 MNHEY and CDR2 SMNVEV (reference sequence). The CDR3 has 13 residues. The CDR3 DNA is TGTGCCAGCAGTTCGTATAGCAATCAGCCCCAGCATTTT. Amino acid sequence: CASSSYSNQPQHF.